This T cell receptor beta chain stems from a study of OX40 agonist ivuxolimab in advanced cancers. Regarding the study as a whole: More expanded clones were seen, on average, in CD8+ T cells than in CD4+. The expanded peripheral T cells' antigen specificity was not determined. Low clonal expansion, among the lowest seen, marked partial responders at 0.1-3.0 mg/kg.

As regards this clone: Antigen specificity is unknown.

Generated by immunoSEQ multiplex PCR, the TCRdb table keeps only in-frame clones and is missing some. In the table there are about 77,000 clones, 90% of which are singletons. The clonotype originates from an adult with an advanced solid tumor such as melanoma, head and neck, liver or kidney cancer. Sample: CD4+ or CD8+ T cells sorted from blood, taken in a trial of the OX40 agonist ivuxolimab.

The CDR3 DNA follows: TGTGCCAGCTCACCACCGGCTAAGGGTCCCACAGATACGCAGTATTTT. It is translated as CASSPPAKGPTDTQYF. The rearrangement links TRBV18 to TRBJ2-3; the D is unclear. The CDR3 is 16 residues long. CDR1 and CDR2 from the germline V gene are KGHSH and LQKENI. V was trimmed by 0 bases and J by 2 bases, leaving 12 bases between them.